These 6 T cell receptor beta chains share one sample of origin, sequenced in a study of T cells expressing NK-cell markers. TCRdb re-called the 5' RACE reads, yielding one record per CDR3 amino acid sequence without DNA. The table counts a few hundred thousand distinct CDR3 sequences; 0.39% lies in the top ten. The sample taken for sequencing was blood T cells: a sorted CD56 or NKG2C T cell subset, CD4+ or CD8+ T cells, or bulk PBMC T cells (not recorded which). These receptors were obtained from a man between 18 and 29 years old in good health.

This chain's CDR3 is CATRGTKGTGELFF. The J gene is TRBJ2-2, the V gene TRBV24-1. The CDR3 sequence is 14 residues long. Germline V gives CDR1 KGHDR, CDR2 SFDVKD.

The CDR3 here is CASSLISSGRNYQETQYF. The rearrangement joins TRBV7-6 to TRBJ2-5; there is no DNA to check the TCRdb D call of TRBD2. CDR1 SGHVS and CDR2 FNYEAQ come from the germline V gene. The CDR3 is made up of 18 amino acids.

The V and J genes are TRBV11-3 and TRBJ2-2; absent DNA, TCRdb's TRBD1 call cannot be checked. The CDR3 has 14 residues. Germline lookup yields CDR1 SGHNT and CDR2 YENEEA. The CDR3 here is CASSSTGFRGELFF. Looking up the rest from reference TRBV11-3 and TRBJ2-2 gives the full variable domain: EAGVVQSPRYKIIEKKQPVAFWCNPISGHNTLYWYLQNLGQGPELLIRYENEEAVDDSQLPKDRFSAERLKGVDSTLKIQPAELGDSAVYLCASSSTGFRGELFFGEGSRLTVL.

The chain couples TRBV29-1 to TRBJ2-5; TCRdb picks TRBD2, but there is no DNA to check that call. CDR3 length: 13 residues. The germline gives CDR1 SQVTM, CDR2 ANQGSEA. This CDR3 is CSVDLGSGETQYF.

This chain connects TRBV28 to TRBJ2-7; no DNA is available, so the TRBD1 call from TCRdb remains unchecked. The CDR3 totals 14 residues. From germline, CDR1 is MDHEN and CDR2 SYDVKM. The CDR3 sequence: CASTAGPSIYEQYF.

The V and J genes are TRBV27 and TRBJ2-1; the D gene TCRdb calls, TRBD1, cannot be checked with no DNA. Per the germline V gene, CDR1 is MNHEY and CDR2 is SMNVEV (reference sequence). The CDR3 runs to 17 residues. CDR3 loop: CASSLSIHQGDHNEQFF.